The clone carrying this TCR beta chain turned up a few times. Its antigen is still unknown. The record originates from a study of T-cell reconstitution after alpha-beta-depleted transplantation in children. Study results and caveats: The study traced high day-60 TCRbeta diversity in some patients to surviving recipient T cells and thymic progenitors. One year post-transplant, T-cell counts and diversity were largely derived from T cells produced anew. Expanded graft clones, several hundred of them, were reportedly the source of alpha-beta T cells about two months after transplant.

Using unique molecular identifiers, the investigators prepared the TCRbeta library. TCRdb itself ran the PCR reads through MiXCR, one entry per CDR3 protein. The sample contains 500,000 to 750,000 distinct CDR3 sequences, approximately 30% of which appear only once. Germline CDR1 is SEHNR and CDR2 is FQNEAQ (reference sequence). Trimming left V 6 bases short and J 0 bases short, with 11 bases between. The CDR3 runs to 14 residues. This chain joins TRBV7-9 and TRBJ1-2; unclear D gene. This receptor was taken from a boy under two years old with Wiskott-Aldrich syndrome, due to receive a stem cell transplant. The starting material was PBMCs, obtained before TCRalphabeta/CD19-depleted stem cell transplant. The CDR3 DNA reads TGTGCCAGCAGGAAAGACAACGCTAACTATGGCTACACCTTC. Translated, it gives CASRKDNANYGYTF.